A single sample gave rise to the 26 T cell receptor beta chains below, sequenced in a study of T cell responses to AZD1222 COVID-19 vaccine. Method: immunoSEQ multiplex PCR; TCRdb's copy keeps in-frame clones and lacks some. The sample holds more than 110,000 clones, over 85% seen once. The sequencing used peripheral blood, collected on day 0 of AZD1222 vaccination. All receptors come from an adult in good health.

The V and J genes are TRBV5-4 and TRBJ2-5; 8 positions match TRBD1. CDR1 and CDR2 (germline): SGHNT, YYREEE (reference sequence). CDR3 size: 18 residues. V trimming: 5 bases; J trimming: 4 bases; junction bases outside the gene matches: 19. The CDR3 region is CASSSGNDRGSRRETQYF. Written as DNA, the CDR3 is TGTGCCAGCAGTTCTGGGAACGACAGGGGTTCCCGGAGAGAGACCCAGTACTTC.

V is TRBV4-1 and J is TRBJ1-2; D uncertain. Trimming shortened V by 1 base and J by 6 bases, and 12 bases separated the two germline ends. The germline gives CDR1 MGHRA, CDR2 YSYEKL. The CDR3 is made up of 14 amino acids. CDR3 loop: CASSQVIRTNGYTF. DNA of the CDR3: TGCGCCAGCAGCCAAGTAATTCGCACAAATGGCTACACCTTC.

The rearrangement uses TRBV5-5 and TRBJ1-2; the match to TRBD1 covers 9 bases. Germline V CDR1 and CDR2: SGHKS, YYEKEE (reference sequence). V shed 1 base, J shed 6 bases, and the junction held 4 bases outside the gene matches. CDR3 length: 14 amino acids. The DNA of the CDR3 is TGTGCCAGCAGCTTGCCACAGGGGGCTAATGGCTACACCTTC. Translating gives CASSLPQGANGYTF.

This clone was seen only a few times. J is TRBJ2-7 and V is TRBV5-8; 8 positions agree with TRBD2. The J segment lost 4 bases and the V segment lost 4 bases, leaving 4 bases of the junction unmatched. This CDR3 is 13 amino acids long. Germline V gives CDR1 SGHTS, CDR2 YDEGEE. CDR3 in amino acids: CASSRSGSYEQYF. The CDR3 DNA follows: TGTGCCAGCAGCAGGAGCGGGAGTTACGAGCAGTACTTC.

The J gene is TRBJ2-7, the V gene TRBV7-2; 10 bases match TRBD2. The germline V gene has CDR1 SGHTA and CDR2 FQGNSA. The CDR3 runs 15 residues. V trimming: 5 bases; J trimming: 2 bases; junction bases outside the gene matches: 6. The CDR3 spells CASSLLAGITYEQYF. CDR3 in DNA: TGTGCCAGCAGCCTACTAGCGGGGATCACCTACGAGCAGTACTTC.

V gene TRBV5-4 combines with J gene TRBJ1-6; unclear D gene. The CDR3 totals 16 residues. CDR1 and CDR2 (germline): SGHNT, YYREEE (reference sequence). The germline V and J ends were trimmed by 0 bases and 0 bases, with 7 bases remaining between them. CDR3: CASSLGMSSYNSPLHF. The CDR3 region has the DNA TGTGCCAGCAGCTTGGGTATGAGCTCCTATAATTCACCCCTCCACTTT.

The chain combines TRBV6-5 with TRBJ1-3, with a possible D match to TRBD1 (5 bases). The length of the CDR3 is 13 residues. V lost 8 bases and J lost 1, with 9 bases in between. Germline V gene lookup returns CDR1 MNHEY and CDR2 SVGAGI. CDR3 amino acids: CASGQISGNTIYF. CDR3 nucleotides: TGTGCCAGCGGACAAATTTCTGGAAACACCATATATTTT.

This chain connects TRBV11-2 to TRBJ2-1; 13 bases map to TRBD2. Germline V gene sequence: CDR1 SGHAT, CDR2 FQNNGV. CDR3 length equals 17 residues. With 4 bases clipped from V and 3 bases from J, the junction kept 6 bases outside the gene matches. The DNA of the CDR3 is TGTGCCAGCAGCTCAGGGACTAGCGGGATCCTCTACAATGAGCAGTTCTTC. This encodes CASSSGTSGILYNEQFF. Filled out from reference TRBV11-2 and TRBJ2-1, the complete variable domain reads EAGVAQSPRYKIIEKRQSVAFWCNPISGHATLYWYQQILGQGPKLLIQFQNNGVVDDSQLPKDRFSAERLKGVDSTLKIQPAKLEDSAVYLCASSSGTSGILYNEQFFGPGTRLTVL.

This clone was observed a single time. The chain recombines TRBV19 with TRBJ1-1; D remains unclear. The CDR3 length is 13 residues. Germline values: CDR1 LNHDA, CDR2 SQIVND (reference sequence). The V end was cut by 2 bases, the J end by 1 base, with 5 bases between. CDR3 in amino acids: CASSIYGNTEAFF. CDR3 in DNA: TGTGCCAGTAGTATATACGGGAACACTGAAGCTTTCTTT. The whole variable domain, filled in from reference TRBV19 and TRBJ1-1, reads DGGITQSPKYLFRKEGQNVTLSCEQNLNHDAMYWYRQDPGQGLRLIYYSQIVNDFQKGDIAEGYSVSREKKESFPLTVTSAQKNPTAFYLCASSIYGNTEAFFGQGTRLTVV.

The chain is built from TRBV7-9 and TRBJ2-7, with D possibly matching TRBD1 (5 bases). V lost 1 base and J 3 bases, leaving 7 bases between the germline ends. The CDR3 has 13 amino acids. From germline, CDR1 is SEHNR and CDR2 FQNEAQ (reference sequence). The CDR3, as DNA: TGTGCCAGCAGCTTAGGACAGTACTACGAGCAGTACTTC. Translation: CASSLGQYYEQYF.

This clone occurred a few times. The V gene is TRBV2, the J gene TRBJ1-1; weak D call: TRBD1 (5 bases). Trimming removed 3 bases at V and 0 bases at J, with 14 bases between. The CDR3 covers 16 residues. Germline CDR1 and CDR2: SNHLY and FYNNEI. CDR3 sequence: CASSDNIGRVNTEAFF. In DNA form, the CDR3 reads TGTGCCAGCAGTGACAATATAGGCAGGGTGAACACTGAAGCTTTCTTT.

The J gene is TRBJ1-6, the V gene TRBV10-3; no definite D call. The germline V gene has CDR1 ENHRY and CDR2 SYGVKD. The CDR3 loop spans 13 amino acids. V was clipped by 0 bases and J by 9 bases, with 6 bases between them. CDR3 protein: CAISESEGSPLHF. The CDR3 DNA reads TGTGCCATCAGTGAGTCTGAGGGTTCACCCCTCCACTTT.

In nucleotides, the CDR3 is TGTGCCAGCACGGGAAGGGGCGATGAAAGCACAGATACGCAGTATTTT. It translates to CASTGRGDESTDTQYF. This chain connects TRBV3-1 (or the pseudogene TRBV3-2) to TRBJ2-3; either TRBD1 or TRBD2 may fit D (5 bases each). The V end was cut by 7 bases, the J end by 0 bases, with 17 bases between. Germline-derived CDR1 and CDR2 are LGHDT and YNNKEL (reference sequence). The CDR3 is made up of 16 amino acids.

The chain has TRBV14 and TRBJ1-6, with D hard to call. The V end lost 3 bases, the J end lost 17 bases, and 14 bases lay between the germline ends. This CDR3 spans 12 amino acids. Germline CDR1 reads SGHDN; CDR2 reads FVKESK. CDR3 protein: CASSQGGLLIHF. CDR3 coding DNA: TGTGCCAGCAGCCAGGGAGGTCTCCTAATCCACTTT.

The J gene is TRBJ2-3, the V gene TRBV6-5; 7 bases map to TRBD1. The trim removed 7 bases at V and 0 bases at J, leaving 4 bases unmatched. The CDR3 spans 14 residues. Germline CDR1 reads MNHEY; CDR2 reads SVGAGI. The CDR3 loop is CASTSGQSTDTQYF. As DNA, the CDR3 is TGTGCCAGCACCTCGGGACAGAGCACAGATACGCAGTATTTT.

The chain has TRBV3-1 (or the pseudogene TRBV3-2) and TRBJ1-2; 12 bases align to TRBD1. V shed 3 bases, J shed 5 bases, and the junction held 10 bases outside the gene matches. The CDR3 length is 17 residues. The germline V gene has CDR1 LGHDT and CDR2 YNNKEL (reference sequence). CDR3 in amino acids: CASSHPGQGAPGYGYTF. In DNA form, the CDR3 reads TGTGCCAGCAGCCATCCGGGACAGGGGGCGCCGGGATATGGCTACACCTTC.

The chain couples TRBV13 to TRBJ2-1; 7 nucleotides line up with TRBD2. The CDR3 runs to 16 residues. V lost 0 bases, J lost 7 bases, and 9 bases stayed unmatched. Looked up from germline, CDR1 is PRHDT and CDR2 is FYEKMQ (reference sequence). The CDR3, as DNA: TGTGCCAGCAGCTTAGGCCGGGGAGGGTGGGCGAATGAGCAGTTCTTC. Its translation is CASSLGRGGWANEQFF.

This sequence joins TRBV28 and TRBJ2-1; 12 bases are a match to TRBD2. Trimming removed 2 bases from V and 7 bases from J; junction bases left unmatched: 0. The CDR3 runs 14 residues. CDR1 is MDHEN and CDR2 is SYDVKM in the germline V gene. The CDR3 bases are TGTGCCAGCAGTTTAACTAGCGGGAGGAATGAGCAGTTCTTC. Translated, it gives CASSLTSGRNEQFF. Drawing the rest from reference TRBV28 and TRBJ2-1, the complete variable domain is DVKVTQSSRYLVKRTGEKVFLECVQDMDHENMFWYRQDPGLGLRLIYFSYDVKMKEKGDIPEGYSVSREKKERFSLILESASTNQTSMYLCASSLTSGRNEQFFGPGTRLTVL.

Details on this clone: Germline is not matched at one junction end, which may reflect a read error. This sample includes further DNA sequences coding for the same CDR3. The rearrangement uses TRBV2 and TRBJ2-7, with 7 nucleotides matching TRBD1. In germline, CDR1 is SNHLY, CDR2 FYNNEI. This CDR3 contains 13 residues. Written as DNA, the CDR3 is TGTGCCAGCAGCGAAGGGACAGACTACGAGCAGTACTTC. Protein product: CASSEGTDYEQYF.

The rearrangement uses TRBV27 and TRBJ2-3; D is tentatively TRBD1 or TRBD2 (6 bases each). With 7 bases removed from V and 8 bases from J, the gap between germline ends came to 16 bases. Looked up from germline, CDR1 is MNHEY and CDR2 is SMNVEV (reference sequence). The CDR3 is 13 residues long. The CDR3 DNA is TGTGCCAGCATCAGGGGAGGAGGAGGTACGCAGTATTTT. It yields the protein CASIRGGGGTQYF.

The chain employs TRBV29-1 and TRBJ1-3; D is unclear. The CDR3 is 12 residues long. The V end was cut by 7 bases, the J end by 8 bases, with 15 bases between. Germline assignment: CDR1 SQVTM and CDR2 ANQGSEA. The CDR3, as DNA: TGCAGCGCCTATTCTCATGGGGACACCATATATTTT. Translation gives CSAYSHGDTIYF.

The chain is built from TRBV19 and TRBJ2-1, with D perhaps TRBD1 (5 bases). Germline V gene sequence: CDR1 LNHDA, CDR2 SQIVND (reference sequence). CDR3 size: 15 residues. V gave up 3 bases and J gave up 2 bases, with 11 bases separating them. For the CDR3, the DNA is TGTGCCAGTAGTATTACTACAGGTACCTACAATGAGCAGTTCTTC. Protein: CASSITTGTYNEQFF.

This chain connects TRBV13 to TRBJ2-2, with a weak D call TRBD1 (6 bases). The CDR3 spans 17 residues. The germline V gene encodes CDR1 PRHDT and CDR2 FYEKMQ (reference sequence). Trimming pared 4 bases from V and 3 bases from J, leaving 18 bases between. The CDR3 nucleotides are TGTGCCAGCAGCTCGAAACATCAGGGGTTCGACACCGGGGAGCTGTTTTTT. This translates into CASSSKHQGFDTGELFF.

This clone was detected once. The chain carries TRBV19 and TRBJ1-2; 8 bases map to TRBD1. With V trimmed by 6 bases and J by 6 bases, 9 bases remained unmatched. This CDR3 is 14 amino acids long. Germline CDR1 reads LNHDA; CDR2 reads SQIVND (reference sequence). The CDR3 spells CASSLDDRGHGYTF. As DNA, the CDR3 is TGTGCCAGTAGCCTCGACGACAGGGGCCATGGCTACACCTTC.

The rearrangement uses TRBV6-2 or TRBV6-3 and TRBJ2-2; D uncertain. Germline V gene lookup returns CDR1 MNHEY and CDR2 SVGEGT. This CDR3 is 13 amino acids long. Trimming stripped 2 bases from V and 7 bases from J, with 8 bases between. The CDR3 spells CASSYQNRGELFF. The DNA for the CDR3 is TGTGCCAGCAGTTACCAGAACCGCGGGGAGCTGTTTTTT.

This chain uses TRBV9 with TRBJ2-3; 13 bases match TRBD2. V gave up 2 bases and J gave up 4 bases; unmatched junction bases: 4. The length of the CDR3 is 16 residues. Germline-derived CDR1 and CDR2 are SGDLS and YYNGEE. DNA of the CDR3: TGTGCCAGCAGCGTCGGGACTAGCGGGGTTTCAGATACGCAGTATTTT. Its protein product is CASSVGTSGVSDTQYF.